This T cell receptor (beta chain) comes out of a study of CD8+CD57+ T cells in acquired aplastic anemia. Whole-study findings and limits: A set of approximately 29 CD8+ CDR3 sequences was shared between patients and controls, and these sequences appeared highly expressed in patients. Between the patient and control groups, CD8+ Simpson's diversity did not differ significantly.

Sequencing was done on patients that had shown CD8+CD57+ cell expansion by flow cytometry. Each patient had severe acquired aplastic anemia. Blood sampling was performed on the patients, and none of them had received therapy by then. Template material for TCR beta VDJ and CDR3 profiling consisted of genomic DNA. A single record per CDR3 protein comes from TCRdb applying MiXCR to the reads. In the table there are some 92,000 distinct CDR3 sequences, around 68% of which are singletons. This clonotype was seen a handful of times. Its target is not known. The germline V gene encodes CDR1 SQVTM and CDR2 ANQGSEA. V lost 4 bases, J lost 5 bases, and 11 bases stayed unmatched. The CDR3 loop spans 16 amino acids.

The sequenced material came from sorted CD4+, CD8+, or CD8+CD57+ T cells (not recorded which) from PBMCs. This rearrangement joins TRBV29-1 to TRBJ1-1; 12 nucleotides align to TRBD1. The TCR comes from a human donor with aplastic anemia. CDR3: CSVGGTGGNILTEAFF. The CDR3 nucleotides are TGCAGCGTTGGAGGGACAGGGGGCAATATTTTAACTGAAGCTTTCTTT.